This T cell receptor (beta chain) derives from a study of tumor-infiltrating lymphocytes in oesophageal squamous cell carcinoma. Unmatched junction bases numbered 14, after V lost 3 bases and J lost 8 bases. CDR1 is SGHNT and CDR2 is YYREEE in the germline V gene (reference sequence). The CDR3 covers 16 residues. This clonotype has ten or more counts. TCRdb analysed the PCR reads with MiXCR anew, one entry per CDR3 protein. The profile shows tens of thousands of distinct CDR3 sequences, under 40% of them singletons. The chain is built from TRBV5-4 and TRBJ2-1, with TRBD2 identical over 7 bases. The TCR was taken from a male donor with esophageal squamous cell carcinoma. Sequencing input: esophageal tumor tissue. The CDR3 is CASSSTRGVVTDEQFF. In DNA form, the CDR3 reads TGTGCCAGCAGCTCGACCCGGGGGGTCGTTACGGATGAGCAGTTCTTC.